The 7 T cell receptor beta chains below were found in one sample sequenced in a study of cytomegalovirus exposure and HLA in healthy donors (dated by TCRdb to 2016 to 2017). Library method: the immunoSEQ multiplex PCR assay. A mixture of 60 forward primers for TCR Vbeta segments and 13 reverse primers for TCR Jbeta segments was used in the multiplex PCR. Held by TCRdb, this immuneACCESS table contains in-frame sequences only and omits some clones. Under half of the omission traces to an unresolved V gene where checked; the cause of the rest is unknown. Present in this sample are approximately 92,000 clones, about four fifths of which were seen just once. The ten largest clonotypes hold around 4.2% of the sample. The sample comprised PBMCs. These receptor sequences come from a woman aged 65 to 85 in good health and CMV-seropositive.

The genes are TRBV27 and TRBJ2-1; TRBD2 aligns across 10 bases. V dropped 7 bases and J dropped 11; count of bases not matched to a gene: 8. This CDR3 is built from 13 residues. CDR1 is MNHEY and CDR2 is SMNVEV in the germline V gene (reference sequence). The CDR3 loop is CASIPSGSRKQFF. Here the CDR3 DNA reads TGTGCCAGCATTCCTAGCGGGAGTCGTAAGCAGTTCTTC.

The V call is TRBV6-1, the J call TRBJ1-2; unclear D gene. CDR3 size: 11 residues. CDR1 MNHNS and CDR2 SASEGT come from the germline V gene. Trimming removed 2 bases at V and 8 bases at J, with 6 bases between. The DNA of the CDR3 is TGTGCCAGCAGTGAACGCGGCGGCTACACCTTC. Protein sequence: CASSERGGYTF.

V and J are TRBV11-2 and TRBJ1-1; TRBD1 matches 7 bases. This CDR3 spans 17 amino acids. With 1 base clipped from V and 0 bases from J, the junction kept 8 bases outside the gene matches. Germline lookup yields CDR1 SGHAT and CDR2 FQNNGV. The DNA for the CDR3 is TGTGCCAGCAGCTTAGCAGCAGGGGGAGTCGTGAACACTGAAGCTTTCTTT. Protein sequence: CASSLAAGGVVNTEAFF.

This clone is labeled as medium-sized. The chain joins TRBV6-6 to TRBJ1-1; D is unresolved. The CDR3 spans 15 residues. V lost 4 bases and J lost 4, with 16 bases in between. Germline CDR1 and CDR2: MNHNY and SVGAGI (reference sequence). CDR3 sequence (DNA): TGTGCCAGCAGTTCCCTCCCCTCGGGGATCACTGAAGCTTTCTTT. Its protein product is CASSSLPSGITEAFF.

The chain has TRBV6-1 and TRBJ1-5, with D perhaps TRBD1 (6 bases). The CDR3 sequence is 15 residues long. Germline CDR1 is MNHNS and CDR2 is SASEGT. The germline V and J ends were trimmed by 3 bases and 3 bases, with 12 bases remaining between them. CDR3 protein: CASSESGGANQPQHF. The CDR3 DNA sequence: TGTGCCAGCAGTGAGAGTGGGGGCGCCAATCAGCCCCAGCATTTT.

The V call is TRBV5-1, the J call TRBJ1-4; D ambiguous. Between the trimmed V and J ends, which lost 0 bases and 4 bases, there was a span of 13 bases. CDR3 size: 16 residues. CDR1 and CDR2 from the germline V gene are SGHRS and YFSETQ. The CDR3: CASSLAGGGGNEKLFF. CDR3 nucleotide sequence: TGCGCCAGCAGCTTGGCCGGCGGAGGCGGTAATGAAAAACTGTTTTTT.

The rearrangement joins TRBV7-3 to TRBJ1-1; D gene ambiguous. CDR1 SGHTA and CDR2 FQGTGA come from the germline V gene. V lost 8 bases and J 3 bases, leaving 31 bases between the germline ends. This CDR3 region has 19 residues. Here the CDR3 DNA reads TGTGCCAGCTCAGCTTACCCTTTACCCTCCGGTGGCGGGTACACTGAAGCTTTCTTT. As protein: CASSAYPLPSGGGYTEAFF.